This T cell receptor (beta chain) derives from a study of blood T cell repertoires in COVID-19. In the study overall: Sites in the United States, Italy and Spain provided acute and convalescent COVID-19 samples.

Methods used by the authors: Counts of nucleated cells, estimated from reference gene primer amplification, were obtained. Sequenced by immunoSEQ multiplex PCR; TCRdb stores in-frame clones only, minus some. V and J calls and clone size are given by that table; D and trimming were obtained from the DNA. The table has roughly 150,000 clones, roughly 90% seen once. Germline CDR1 is SGHTA and CDR2 is FQGNSA. V was pared by 7 bases and J by 4 bases, with 9 bases of the junction left unmatched. The CDR3 consists of 14 residues. Sequencing used peripheral blood. The chain recombines TRBV7-2 with TRBJ1-2, with TRBD1 matching 7 bases. The sequence was obtained from a man aged 55 to 69 with acute or convalescent COVID-19. CDR3 in amino acids: CASTGRQGVYGYTF. In DNA form, the CDR3 reads TGTGCCAGCACCGGGAGACAGGGCGTCTATGGCTACACCTTC.